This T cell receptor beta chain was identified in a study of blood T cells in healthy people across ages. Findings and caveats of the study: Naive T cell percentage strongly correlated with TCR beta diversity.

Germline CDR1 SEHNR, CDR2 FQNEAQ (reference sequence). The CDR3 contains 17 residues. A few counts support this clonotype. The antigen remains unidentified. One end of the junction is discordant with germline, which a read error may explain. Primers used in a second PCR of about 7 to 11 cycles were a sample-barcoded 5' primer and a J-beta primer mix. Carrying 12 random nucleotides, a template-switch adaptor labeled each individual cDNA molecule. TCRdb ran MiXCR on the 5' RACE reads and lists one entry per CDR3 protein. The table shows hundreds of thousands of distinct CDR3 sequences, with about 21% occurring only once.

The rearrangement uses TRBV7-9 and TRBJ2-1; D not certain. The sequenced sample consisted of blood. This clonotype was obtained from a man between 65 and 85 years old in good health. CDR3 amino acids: CASSLRLSGSSYNKQFF. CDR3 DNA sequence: TGTGCCAGCAGCTTACGGTTGAGTGGAAGCTCCTACAATAAGCAGTTCTTC.